This T cell receptor beta chain originates from a study of T cells in Graves' hyperthyroidism and ophthalmopathy (dated by TCRdb to 2018 to 2020). For context, the study as a whole: Peripheral blood samples were taken at initial diagnosis, before any treatment was given. To identify distinguishing TCR V-J signatures, a discovery cohort of around 100 patients was used, comprising fewer than 45 with Graves' ophthalmopathy and 57 with stable Graves' hyperthyroidism. Prospective prediction of ophthalmopathy was tested in an independent validation cohort consisting of 18 hyperthyroidism patients and approximately 16 patients who later progressed to ophthalmopathy. The 85 to 100 discovery patients were divided at random into training and test sets in a 7:3 ratio. In addition, the study compared T-cell repertoires in thyroid tissue and in blood from several Graves' hyperthyroidism patients. Once sampling was done, hyperthyroidism patients were given methimazole at a starting dose of 30 mg daily, whereas ophthalmopathy patients were given high-dose intravenous methylprednisolone. According to the paper, TCR Vbeta CDR3 sequencing was carried out on more than 120 peripheral blood samples, which came from fewer than 50 ophthalmopathy, about 75 hyperthyroidism and roughly 17 progressor patients.

Amplification of TCR beta CDR3 regions was carried out from RNA transcripts. The first round of RT-PCR for the TCR CDR3 was performed with the HTBI primer set and the Qiagen OneStep RT-PCR kit. A second multiplex PCR round built the libraries, followed by size selection and purification. The libraries were sequenced on an Illumina HiSeq2000 using paired-end 100 bp reads. In the source study's methods: SOAPnuke was used to process the raw data, removing reads that contained adapters or uncalled bases, had a mean Phred below 15, or lacked an exact match to the constant primer or identifier. COPE v1.2.5 was used to merge high-quality paired reads, and clonotypes were defined as unique nucleotide sequences. MiTCR v1.1 was used to align the clonotypes against IMGT TRBV, TRBD and TRBJ reference segments. Analysis was restricted to V-J combinations with a frequency above 0.0001, which covered 98% to 99.2% of repertoires. The TCS score was defined as F50 (clonal expansion) divided by E x V (chaos), with BLOSUM62-based TCRdist calculated between CDR3 peptides within each V-J. Welch's t-statistics and random forest reduced fewer than 600 V-J features to roughly 13, which were used in a naive Bayes classifier (R e1071). TCRdb handled the public reads itself, with Q25 trimming in fastp and clone calling in MiXCR, and kept productive beta chains. Rows are combined by CDR3 protein, so each entry shows the most common genes and DNA. TCRdb, not the original authors, processed these V and J calls. The sample data list 550,000 to 650,000 distinct CDR3 sequences, and approximately 14% of these were observed just once. The ten largest clones add up to approximately 5.7% of the sample.

Results the study describes overall, beyond this receptor: No statistical method was used to fix the sample size in advance, and group allocation was not hidden from the investigators. In cross-validation, a model built on a 13 V-J signature told ophthalmopathy apart from stable hyperthyroidism with less than 90% sensitivity and around 81% specificity, and in testing the same model reached 80%/75%. Most expanded thyroid clonotypes (frequency above 0.001) were also detected in blood, a finding suggesting that blood repertoires may reflect thyroid immune responses. In validation, progression to ophthalmopathy was predicted by the model with 65% to 71% sensitivity and nearly 75% specificity, a median of approximately 6.5 months before onset.

The hyperthyroidism patients were between 18 and 65 years old and newly diagnosed, with a disease duration of less than 2 months. The study excluded patients with uncontrolled infections, other autoimmune diseases, pregnancy or lactation. Diagnoses were based on clinical symptoms, serum thyroxine and TRAb, thyroid ultrasound and orbital computed tomography. Blood from progressor patients was drawn when they were first diagnosed with hyperthyroidism, before any ophthalmopathy symptoms appeared. PBMCs were isolated from about 10 ml of fresh peripheral blood by Ficoll-Paque density gradient centrifugation. Progressor patients were first diagnosed with Graves' hyperthyroidism and then developed ophthalmopathy during follow-up. Trizol reagent was used to extract total RNA, and RNA quality was then checked on an Agilent 2100 Bioanalyzer. From the germline V gene (reference sequence), CDR1 is GTSNPN and CDR2 is SVGIG. V sheds 0 bases and J sheds 5 bases, leaving 17 bases between their ends. The CDR3 covers 16 residues, taking in both the cysteine and the phenylalanine. Just the 48-base CDR3 DNA is kept, in frame starting at base 1.

This clonotype was counted ten times or more. Its antigen is not yet known. Qualities for individual bases were not recorded, and no much larger clone is one base off. This chain is built from TRBV30 and TRBJ1-5; the D gene remains uncertain. The TCR was taken from a woman younger than 45 with Graves' hyperthyroidism that later progressed to Graves' ophthalmopathy. The sample taken for sequencing was blood. The nucleotide sequence is TGTGCCTGGAGTGTACCGGGCGGGTTTCAGGATCAGCCCCAGCATTTT. Its amino acids are CAWSVPGGFQDQPQHF.